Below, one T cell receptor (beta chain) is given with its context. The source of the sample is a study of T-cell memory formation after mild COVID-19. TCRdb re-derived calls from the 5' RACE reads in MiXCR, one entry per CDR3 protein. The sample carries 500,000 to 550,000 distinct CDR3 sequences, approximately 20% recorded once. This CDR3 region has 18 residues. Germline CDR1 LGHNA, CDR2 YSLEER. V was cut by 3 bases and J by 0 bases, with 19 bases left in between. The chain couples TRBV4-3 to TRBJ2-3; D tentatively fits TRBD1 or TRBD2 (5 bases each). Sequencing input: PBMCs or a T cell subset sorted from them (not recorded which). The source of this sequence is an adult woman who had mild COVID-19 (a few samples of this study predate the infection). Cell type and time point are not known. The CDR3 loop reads CASSHNYPGTESTDTQYF. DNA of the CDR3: TGCGCCAGCAGCCACAATTACCCGGGGACGGAAAGCACAGATACGCAGTATTTT.